The 21 T cell receptor beta chains listed next were all sequenced from one sample in a study of Graves' ophthalmopathy and Graves' hyperthyroidism. Researchers took RNA transcripts and amplified TCR beta CDR3 regions from them. First-round RT-PCR with HTBI primers preceded a second-round multiplex PCR. TCRdb itself ran the multiplex PCR reads through MiXCR, one entry per CDR3 protein. This table has under 800,000 distinct CDR3 sequences, about a fifth appearing once. The specimen was peripheral blood. The receptor source for this set is a woman in her late teens or twenties with stable Graves' hyperthyroidism. Some clones in this sample may be carry-over from other donors' samples.

This clonotype was seen at least ten times. The chain joins TRBV20-1 to TRBJ2-7, with D perhaps matching TRBD1 (5 bases). V shed 3 bases and J shed 2 bases, with 17 bases lying between them. Per the germline V gene, CDR1 is DFQATT and CDR2 is SNEGSKA (reference sequence). The CDR3 has 15 residues. The CDR3 region is CSARVDIRSAYEQYF. For the CDR3, the DNA is TGCAGTGCTAGGGTGGACATTCGATCGGCCTACGAGCAGTACTTC.

This clonotype has a count of ten or more. CDR3 protein: CSARSHYRDTETQYF. CDR3 coding DNA: TGCAGTGCTAGATCGCACTACAGGGATACGGAGACCCAGTACTTC. This chain links TRBV20-1 with TRBJ2-5; possibly TRBD1 for D (6 bases). V lost 2 bases and J lost 5, with 18 bases in between. The germline V gene encodes CDR1 DFQATT and CDR2 SNEGSKA (reference sequence). This CDR3 is 15 amino acids long.

This clonotype was counted only a few times. This sequence joins TRBV27 and TRBJ2-7, with 7 bases matching TRBD1. With 5 bases clipped from V and 0 bases from J, the junction kept 7 bases outside the gene matches. This CDR3 region has 15 residues. The germline V gene encodes CDR1 MNHEY and CDR2 SMNVEV (reference sequence). Written as DNA, the CDR3 is TGTGCCAGCAGTCCAGGGGACAGAAACTCCTACGAGCAGTACTTC. It encodes CASSPGDRNSYEQYF.

This clonotype came up a few times. J is TRBJ1-3 and V is TRBV7-8; D is unclear. CDR1 and CDR2 from the germline V gene are SGHVS and FQNEAQ. This CDR3 comprises 12 residues. Between the trimmed V and J ends, which lost 7 bases and 2 bases, there was a span of 6 bases. The CDR3 DNA sequence: TGTGCCAGCACGCCAGCTGGAAACACCATATATTTT. Encoded protein: CASTPAGNTIYF.

This clonotype was seen ten or more times. This sequence joins TRBV7-3 and TRBJ1-2, with 7 bases matching TRBD1. Germline V CDR1 and CDR2: SGHTA, FQGTGA. The CDR3 length is 13 residues. The junction had 11 bases not matched to a gene; V was cut back by 6 bases and J by 10 bases. Here the CDR3 DNA reads TGTGCCAGCAGGCCCCGGGACAGATCTATCTACACCTTC. Its translation: CASRPRDRSIYTF.

Here the CDR3 DNA reads TGTGCCAGCAGCTTGCAGCGTGGGATCAACGAGCAGTACTTC. Residues: CASSLQRGINEQYF. The rearrangement uses TRBV7-2 and TRBJ2-7; no definite D call. This CDR3 region has 14 residues. V was trimmed by 3 bases and J by 5 bases, leaving 14 bases between them. Germline values: CDR1 SGHTA, CDR2 FQGNSA.

This clonotype appeared many times. This chain links TRBV11-2 with TRBJ1-2; D is possibly TRBD1 (6 bases). V lost 0 bases to trimming and J lost 6 bases, with 14 bases between them. Looked up from germline, CDR1 is SGHAT and CDR2 is FQNNGV. The CDR3 has 15 residues. The CDR3 sequence is CASSLDAQGSNGYTF. For the CDR3, the DNA is TGTGCCAGCAGCTTAGACGCCCAGGGGAGTAATGGCTACACCTTC. The full variable domain, with the rest looked up from reference TRBV11-2 and TRBJ1-2, is EAGVAQSPRYKIIEKRQSVAFWCNPISGHATLYWYQQILGQGPKLLIQFQNNGVVDDSQLPKDRFSAERLKGVDSTLKIQPAKLEDSAVYLCASSLDAQGSNGYTFGSGTRLTVV.

With respect to this clonotype: A single base separates this from a much larger clone, so it may be a read error. The chain joins TRBV7-2 to TRBJ2-2; D perhaps matches TRBD2 (5 bases). CDR1 is SGHTA and CDR2 is FQGNSA in the germline V gene. This CDR3 has 14 residues. The CDR3 here is CASNLNSAVGELLF. The DNA of the CDR3 is TGTGCCAGCAATCTAAACAGTGCTGTCGGGGAGCTGTTGTTT.

This clonotype was detected many times. The V call is TRBV6-2 or TRBV6-3, the J call TRBJ1-2; the match to TRBD1 covers 7 bases. Per germline, CDR1 MNHEY and CDR2 SVGEGT. V lost 2 bases and J lost 5; bases outside the gene matches: 17. The CDR3 contains 18 residues. CDR3 region: CASSYTHRGGETPYGYTF. In nucleotides, the CDR3 is TGTGCCAGCAGTTACACCCACAGGGGCGGGGAGACCCCTTATGGCTACACCTTC.

At least ten counts were recorded for this clonotype. This chain connects TRBV6-2 or TRBV6-3 to TRBJ2-5; D may be TRBD1 (5 bases). Germline-derived CDR1 and CDR2 are MNHEY and SVGEGT. The CDR3 is 13 residues long. The germline V and J ends were trimmed by 6 bases and 2 bases, with 10 bases remaining between them. This chain's CDR3 is CASRTVIQETQYF. CDR3 nucleotides: TGTGCCAGCAGGACAGTGATTCAAGAGACCCAGTACTTC.

The V and J genes are TRBV28 and TRBJ2-7; D unresolved. V gave up 5 bases and J gave up 6 bases, with 14 bases separating them. Germline CDR1 reads MDHEN; CDR2 reads SYDVKM. The CDR3 contains 13 residues. The CDR3 loop reads CASSPTAVFEQYF. The CDR3 DNA reads TGTGCCAGCAGTCCAACCGCAGTGTTCGAGCAGTACTTC.

A few counts support this clonotype. The chain has TRBV2 and TRBJ2-2, with D perhaps being TRBD1 or TRBD2 (5 bases each). CDR1 SNHLY and CDR2 FYNNEI come from the germline V gene. This CDR3 is built from 13 residues. Deletions cut 3 bases from V and 6 bases from J, with 8 bases between. This chain's CDR3 is CASSEGESGELFF. In nucleotides, the CDR3 is TGTGCCAGCAGTGAGGGGGAATCCGGGGAGCTGTTTTTT.

CDR3 loop: CASRMDLNSPLHF. The CDR3 DNA follows: TGTGCCAGCAGAATGGACCTTAATTCACCCCTCCACTTT. V gene TRBV28 combines with J gene TRBJ1-6; no definite D call. CDR1 and CDR2 (germline): MDHEN, SYDVKM. The CDR3 has 13 residues. V was trimmed by 6 bases and J by 6 bases, leaving 9 bases between them.

This clonotype has at least ten counts. Here the CDR3 reads CSAYRDTNYGYTF. The CDR3 DNA reads TGCAGTGCTTACCGGGACACCAACTATGGCTACACCTTC. J is TRBJ1-2 and V is TRBV20-1; tentatively, D is TRBD1 (6 bases). Per germline, CDR1 DFQATT and CDR2 SNEGSKA (reference sequence). Trimming pared 5 bases from V and 2 bases from J, leaving 12 bases between. The CDR3 covers 13 residues.

At least ten counts were recorded for this clonotype. This chain links TRBV15 with TRBJ2-7, with D possibly being TRBD2 (6 bases). This CDR3 has 17 residues. The germline V gene encodes CDR1 LNHNV and CDR2 YYDKDF (reference sequence). V was pared by 0 bases and J by 0 bases, with 15 bases between. The CDR3 DNA follows: TGTGCCACCAGCAGAGATTGGTTCTCGCGGGGCTCCTACGAGCAGTACTTC. This gives the protein CATSRDWFSRGSYEQYF.

The rearrangement links TRBV6-5 to TRBJ2-2; no definite D call. V lost 0 bases, J lost 4 bases, and 9 bases lay in between. Per the germline V gene, CDR1 is MNHEY and CDR2 is SVGAGI. CDR3 size: 15 residues. This CDR3 is CASSYSRRGTGELFF. CDR3 bases: TGTGCCAGCAGTTACTCAAGGCGAGGCACCGGGGAGCTGTTTTTT.

Concerning this clonotype: One junction end does not reproduce the germline sequence, and a read error may be involved. The chain links TRBV5-8 to TRBJ1-1; no clear D. The CDR3 totals 12 residues. In germline, CDR1 is SGHTS, CDR2 YDEGEE. The DNA for the CDR3 is TGTTCCAGCAGGCTCATCTACACTGAAGCTTTCTTT. The encoded protein is CSSRLIYTEAFF. The whole variable domain, filled in from reference TRBV5-8 and TRBJ1-1, reads EAGVTQSPTHLIKTRGQQATLRCSPISGHTSVYWYQQALGLGLQFLLWYDEGEERNRGNFPPRFSGRQFPNYSSELNVNALELEDSALYLCSSRLIYTEAFFGQGTRLTVV.

This clonotype was seen ten or more times. The V and J genes are TRBV15 and TRBJ1-2; D not resolved. The CDR3 contains 13 residues. The ends were cut back, 0 bases at V and 0 bases at J, with 2 bases in the middle. Germline V gene data show CDR1 as LNHNV and CDR2 as YYDKDF (reference sequence). The CDR3: CATSRETNYGYTF. The DNA for the CDR3 is TGTGCCACCAGCAGAGAGACTAACTATGGCTACACCTTC.

This clonotype was seen ten or more times. The V and J genes are TRBV7-6 and TRBJ1-3; D is unresolved. The V gene lost 0 bases and the J gene lost 4 bases, with 13 bases spanning the gap. The CDR3 loop spans 16 amino acids. The V gene's germline CDR1 is SGHVS and CDR2 FNYEAQ. CDR3 region: CASSLAWARSGNTIYF. CDR3 DNA: TGTGCCAGCAGCTTAGCATGGGCCAGGTCGGGAAACACCATATATTTT.

This clonotype was seen a handful of times. CDR3: CASWELHVETQYF. The CDR3 nucleotides read TGTGCCAGCTGGGAGCTCCACGTAGAGACCCAGTACTTC. This chain links TRBV12-3 or TRBV12-4 with TRBJ2-5; D might be TRBD2 (5 bases). Trimming left V 8 bases short and J 4 bases short, with 14 bases between. CDR3 length: 13 residues.

This clonotype was seen ten or more times. V gene TRBV5-1 combines with J gene TRBJ1-1, with 7 bases matching TRBD1. The CDR3 is made up of 14 amino acids. J lost 4 bases, V lost 0 bases, and 3 bases had no gene match. Germline CDR1 and CDR2: SGHRS and YFSETQ. In nucleotides, the CDR3 is TGCGCCAGCAGCTTGGATTCAGGGGGCACTGAAGCTTTCTTT. It translates to CASSLDSGGTEAFF. Looking up the rest from reference TRBV5-1 and TRBJ1-1 gives the full variable domain: KAGVTQTPRYLIKTRGQQVTLSCSPISGHRSVSWYQQTPGQGLQFLFEYFSETQRNKGNFPGRFSGRQFSNSRSEMNVSTLELGDSALYLCASSLDSGGTEAFFGQGTRLTVV.